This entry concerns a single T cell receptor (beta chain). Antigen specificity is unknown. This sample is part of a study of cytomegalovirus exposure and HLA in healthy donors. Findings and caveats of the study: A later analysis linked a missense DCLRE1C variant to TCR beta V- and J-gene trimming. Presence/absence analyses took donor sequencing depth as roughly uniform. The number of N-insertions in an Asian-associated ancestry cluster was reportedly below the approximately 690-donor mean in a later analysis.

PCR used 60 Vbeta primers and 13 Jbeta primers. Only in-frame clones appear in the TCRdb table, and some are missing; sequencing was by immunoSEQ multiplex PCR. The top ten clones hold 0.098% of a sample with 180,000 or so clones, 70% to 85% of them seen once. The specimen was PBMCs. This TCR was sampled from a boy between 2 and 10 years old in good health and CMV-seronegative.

The CDR3 DNA sequence: TGTGCCAGCAGCTTAGACTCTACCGAGCAGTACTTC. Its protein product is CASSLDSTEQYF. The chain couples TRBV7-9 to TRBJ2-5; D is undetermined. The J call may be in error: the DNA end matches TRBJ2-7 better. The CDR3 consists of 12 residues. Germline-derived CDR1 and CDR2 are SEHNR and FQNEAQ (reference sequence).